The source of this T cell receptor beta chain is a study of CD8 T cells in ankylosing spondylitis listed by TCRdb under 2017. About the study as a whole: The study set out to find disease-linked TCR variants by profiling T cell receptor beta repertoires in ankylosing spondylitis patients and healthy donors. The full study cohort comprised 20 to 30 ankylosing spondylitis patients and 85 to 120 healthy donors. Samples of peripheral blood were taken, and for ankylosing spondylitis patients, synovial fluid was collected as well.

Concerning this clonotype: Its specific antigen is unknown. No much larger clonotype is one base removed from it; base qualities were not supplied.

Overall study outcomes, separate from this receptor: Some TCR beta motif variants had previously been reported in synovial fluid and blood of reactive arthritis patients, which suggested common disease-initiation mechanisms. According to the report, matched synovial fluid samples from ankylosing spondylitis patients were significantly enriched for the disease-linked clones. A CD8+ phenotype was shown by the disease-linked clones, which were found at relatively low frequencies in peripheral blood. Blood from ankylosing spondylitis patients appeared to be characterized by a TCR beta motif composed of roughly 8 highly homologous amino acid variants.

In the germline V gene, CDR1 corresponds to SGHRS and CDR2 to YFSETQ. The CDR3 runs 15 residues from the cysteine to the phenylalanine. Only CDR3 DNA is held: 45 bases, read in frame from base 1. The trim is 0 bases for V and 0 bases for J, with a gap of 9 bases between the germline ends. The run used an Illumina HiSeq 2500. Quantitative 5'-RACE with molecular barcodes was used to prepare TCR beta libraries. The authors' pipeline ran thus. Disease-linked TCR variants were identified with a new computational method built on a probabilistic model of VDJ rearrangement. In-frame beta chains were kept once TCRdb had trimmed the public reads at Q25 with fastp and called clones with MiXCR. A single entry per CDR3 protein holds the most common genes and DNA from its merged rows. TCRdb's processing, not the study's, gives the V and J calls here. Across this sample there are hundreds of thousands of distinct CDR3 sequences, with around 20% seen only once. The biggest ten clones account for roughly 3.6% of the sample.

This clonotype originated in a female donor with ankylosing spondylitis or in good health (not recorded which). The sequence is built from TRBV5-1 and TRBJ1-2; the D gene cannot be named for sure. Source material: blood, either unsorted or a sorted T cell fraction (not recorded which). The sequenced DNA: TGCGCCAGCAGCTTGGTCCCGGGAACTAACTATGGCTACACCTTC. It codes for CASSLVPGTNYGYTF.